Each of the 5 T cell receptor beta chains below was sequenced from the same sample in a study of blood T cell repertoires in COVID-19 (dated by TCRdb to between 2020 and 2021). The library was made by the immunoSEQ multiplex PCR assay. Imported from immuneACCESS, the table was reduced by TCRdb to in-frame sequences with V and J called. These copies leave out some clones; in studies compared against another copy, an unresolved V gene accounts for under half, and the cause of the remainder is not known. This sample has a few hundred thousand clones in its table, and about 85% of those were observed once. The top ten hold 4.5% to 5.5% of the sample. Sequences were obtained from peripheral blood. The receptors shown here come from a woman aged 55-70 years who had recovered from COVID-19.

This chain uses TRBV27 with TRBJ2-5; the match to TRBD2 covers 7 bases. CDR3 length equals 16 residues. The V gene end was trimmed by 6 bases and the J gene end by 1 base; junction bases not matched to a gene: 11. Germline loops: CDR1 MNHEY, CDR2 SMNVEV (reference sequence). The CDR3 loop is CASRKILSGAQETQYF. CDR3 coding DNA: TGTGCCAGCAGAAAGATACTGAGCGGGGCCCAAGAGACCCAGTACTTC.

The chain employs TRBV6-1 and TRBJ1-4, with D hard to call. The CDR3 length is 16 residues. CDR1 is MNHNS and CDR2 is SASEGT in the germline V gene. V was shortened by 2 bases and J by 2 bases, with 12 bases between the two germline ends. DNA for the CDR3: TGTGCCAGCAGTGAAAAGTGGGGAGGGACTAATGAAAAACTGTTTTTT. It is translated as CASSEKWGGTNEKLFF.

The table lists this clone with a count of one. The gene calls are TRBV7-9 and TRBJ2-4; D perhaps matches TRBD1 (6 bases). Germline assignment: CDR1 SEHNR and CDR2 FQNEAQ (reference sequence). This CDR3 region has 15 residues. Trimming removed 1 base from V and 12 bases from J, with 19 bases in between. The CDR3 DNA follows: TGTGCCAGCAGCTTAGGATCTGGGACATTGAGTGGTCAGTACTTC. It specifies CASSLGSGTLSGQYF.

DNA for the CDR3: TGTGCCAGCAGTGAGGCAGTTTATAGCAATCAGCCCCAGCATTTT. This sequence encodes CASSEAVYSNQPQHF. The chain joins TRBV6-1 to TRBJ1-5; D unresolved. The CDR3 has 15 amino acids. Germline V gives CDR1 MNHNS, CDR2 SASEGT. Trimming cost V 3 bases and J 0 bases, with 9 bases left between them.

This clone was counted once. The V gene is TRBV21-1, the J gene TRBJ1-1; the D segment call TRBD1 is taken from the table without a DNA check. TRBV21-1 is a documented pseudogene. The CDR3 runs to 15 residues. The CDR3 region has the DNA TGTGCCAGCAGCAAGGGACAGAGCATGAACACTGAAGCTTTCTTT. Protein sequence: CASSKGQSMNTEAFF.